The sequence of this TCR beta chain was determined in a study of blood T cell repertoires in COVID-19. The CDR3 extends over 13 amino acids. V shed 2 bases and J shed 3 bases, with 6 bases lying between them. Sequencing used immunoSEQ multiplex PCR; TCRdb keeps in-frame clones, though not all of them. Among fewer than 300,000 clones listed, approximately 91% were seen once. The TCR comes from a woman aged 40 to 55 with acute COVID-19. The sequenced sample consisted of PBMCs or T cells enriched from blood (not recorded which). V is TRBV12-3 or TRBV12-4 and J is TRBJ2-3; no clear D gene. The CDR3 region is CASSLRQTDTQYF. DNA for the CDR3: TGTGCCAGCAGTTTACGTCAGACAGATACGCAGTATTTT.